The TCR beta chain under discussion was sequenced for a study of blood T cell repertoires in COVID-19. Study at large: In each case, the material was cDNA or gDNA derived from T cells, B-cell-depleted T cells, or PBMCs.

This clone was recorded once. The CDR3 runs to 13 residues. With 5 bases removed from V and 4 bases from J, the gap between germline ends came to 11 bases. Per germline, CDR1 LNHDA and CDR2 SQIVND (reference sequence). The data were produced by immunoSEQ multiplex PCR, yet TCRdb's version contains in-frame clones alone and is incomplete. The table records approximately 300,000 clones, 85% to 95% of them present only once. Sequenced input: PBMCs or T cells enriched from blood (not recorded which). The chain couples TRBV19 to TRBJ1-2, with no clear D. This TCR came from a woman aged 25 to 39 who had been exposed to COVID-19. The CDR3 DNA reads TGTGCCAGTAGTTCGCGACACCTCTATGGCTACACCTTC. It translates to CASSSRHLYGYTF.